The 13 T cell receptor beta chains below were found in one sample sequenced in a study of OX40 agonist ivuxolimab in advanced cancers. The assay was immunoSEQ multiplex PCR, and TCRdb's table has in-frame clones only and misses some. Among 20,000 to 30,000 clones, about 87% were seen once, and the ten largest hold roughly a fifth. The sample was CD4+ or CD8+ T cells sorted from blood, taken in a trial of the OX40 agonist ivuxolimab. The receptors derive from an adult with an advanced solid tumor such as melanoma, head and neck, liver or kidney cancer.

The chain recombines TRBV7-3 with TRBJ2-1, with D possibly matching TRBD2 (5 bases). Germline V lookup: CDR1 SGHTA, CDR2 FQGTGA. V lost 4 bases and J lost 8, with 6 bases in between. CDR3 size: 11 residues. The CDR3 is CASSSGDEQFF. In DNA, the CDR3 is TGTGCCAGCAGCTCCGGGGATGAGCAGTTCTTC.

The chain links TRBV19 to TRBJ2-1; no reliable D call. The CDR3 is 12 amino acids. V gave up 3 bases and J gave up 3 bases, with 3 bases separating them. Germline V gene sequence: CDR1 LNHDA, CDR2 SQIVND (reference sequence). The CDR3 nucleotides read TGTGCCAGTAGTATCGGCTACAATGAGCAGTTCTTC. It yields the protein CASSIGYNEQFF.

The rearrangement links TRBV28 to TRBJ2-3; D remains unclear. The CDR3 is 12 residues long. The V gene's germline CDR1 is MDHEN and CDR2 SYDVKM. Trimming removed 3 bases from V and 5 bases from J, with 6 bases in between. As DNA, the CDR3 is TGTGCCAGCAGTTTCTTAGGAGATACGCAGTATTTT. Translating gives CASSFLGDTQYF.

The J gene is TRBJ1-1, the V gene TRBV19, with D perhaps TRBD1 (6 bases). V gave up 5 bases and J gave up 8 bases, with 12 bases separating them. The CDR3 is made up of 12 amino acids. Germline loops: CDR1 LNHDA, CDR2 SQIVND (reference sequence). CDR3 nucleotide sequence: TGTGCCAGTAGTCCGCGGACAGCCGAAGCTTTCTTT. It codes for CASSPRTAEAFF.

This chain uses TRBV28 with TRBJ2-3; 8 bases are a match to TRBD2. The CDR3 runs 17 residues. The germline CDR1 and CDR2 sequences are MDHEN and SYDVKM. Germline trimming cut 4 bases from V and 5 bases from J; bases unmatched to any gene: 14. CDR3 amino acids: CASSSFREGEIIDTQYF. CDR3 coding DNA: TGTGCCAGCAGTTCCTTTCGGGAGGGGGAGATTATAGATACGCAGTATTTT.

This rearrangement joins TRBV11-2 to TRBJ2-1; tentative D call: TRBD2 (6 bases). Between the trimmed V and J ends, which lost 5 bases and 0 bases, there was a span of 11 bases. Germline V gives CDR1 SGHAT, CDR2 FQNNGV. The CDR3 sequence is 15 residues long. The CDR3 is CASSLTGDSYNEQFF. The CDR3 DNA reads TGTGCCAGCAGCCTAACGGGGGACTCCTACAATGAGCAGTTCTTC.

The chain's CDR3 is CASSLLPEQETQYF. DNA for the CDR3: TGTGCCAGCAGCTTGCTCCCCGAACAAGAGACCCAGTACTTC. This chain links TRBV7-2 with TRBJ2-5; no reliable D call. Germline V gene sequence: CDR1 SGHTA, CDR2 FQGNSA. Trimming shortened V by 3 bases and J by 2 bases, and 10 bases separated the two germline ends. This CDR3 has 14 residues.

The chain carries TRBV5-1 and TRBJ2-1; tentative D call: TRBD1 (5 bases). CDR1 is SGHRS, CDR2 YFSETQ, per germline. V lost 3 bases and J 6 bases, leaving 7 bases between the germline ends. There are 12 residues in the CDR3. The DNA for the CDR3 is TGCGCCAGCAGCTCTGACAGCAATGAGCAGTTCTTC. This sequence encodes CASSSDSNEQFF.

V is TRBV6-5 and J is TRBJ1-5; D uncertain. Germline values: CDR1 MNHEY, CDR2 SVGAGI. This CDR3 comprises 14 residues. V was shortened by 5 bases and J by 0 bases, with 8 bases between the two germline ends. The CDR3 bases are TGTGCCAGCAGTAGCCAGGATAGCAATCAGCCCCAGCATTTT. Residues: CASSSQDSNQPQHF.

V usage is TRBV13 and J usage is TRBJ2-1; TRBD1 or TRBD2 may be the D gene (5 bases each). Germline V gives CDR1 PRHDT, CDR2 FYEKMQ (reference sequence). There are 16 residues in the CDR3. V was trimmed by 1 base and J by 5 bases, leaving 15 bases between them. The CDR3 loop is CASSLVASRGHNEQFF. The CDR3 bases are TGTGCCAGCAGCTTAGTCGCCTCCCGGGGCCACAATGAGCAGTTCTTC. The variable domain in full, completed from reference TRBV13 and TRBJ2-1, reads AAGVIQSPRHLIKEKRETATLKCYPIPRHDTVYWYQQGPGQDPQFLISFYEKMQSDKGSIPDRFSAQQFSDYHSELNMSSLELGDSALYFCASSLVASRGHNEQFFGPGTRLTVL.

The rearrangement joins TRBV6-6 to TRBJ2-1, with TRBD2 identical over 11 bases. Germline CDR1 and CDR2: MNHNY and SVGAGI (reference sequence). V shed 6 bases, J shed 4 bases, and the junction held 5 bases outside the gene matches. This CDR3 has 15 amino acids. The DNA of the CDR3 is TGTGCCAGCAGCCCGACTAGCGGGGTTTACAATGAGCAGTTCTTC. Its protein product is CASSPTSGVYNEQFF.

The rearrangement uses TRBV9 and TRBJ2-1; 11 nucleotides agree with TRBD1. The CDR3 has 16 amino acids. The germline V gene encodes CDR1 SGDLS and CDR2 YYNGEE. J gave up 8 bases and V 2 bases, and 9 bases lay outside the gene matches. The CDR3 reads CASSVRTGGNLDEQFF. The DNA for the CDR3 is TGTGCCAGCAGCGTTAGGACAGGGGGCAATCTGGATGAGCAGTTCTTC.

The chain links TRBV27 to TRBJ1-5; D perhaps matches TRBD1 (6 bases). CDR3 size: 17 residues. Looked up from germline, CDR1 is MNHEY and CDR2 is SMNVEV (reference sequence). V lost 4 bases and J lost 1, with 17 bases in between. CDR3 coding DNA: TGTGCCAGCAGTTCCATACAGGGCACGGTCAGCAATCAGCCCCAGCATTTT. Amino acids: CASSSIQGTVSNQPQHF.